Here is one T cell receptor beta chain with its context. Its antigen target is currently unknown. Base quality data are lacking; no much larger clone is found one base away. The sample is drawn from a study of T cells in Graves' hyperthyroidism and ophthalmopathy (dated by TCRdb to the late 2010s). Looking at the study overall: Peripheral blood samples were taken at initial diagnosis, before any treatment was given. The 100 or so discovery patients were randomly divided into training and test sets at a 7:3 ratio. The study also compared thyroid tissue and blood T-cell repertoires from several Graves' hyperthyroidism patients. Whether ophthalmopathy could be predicted prospectively was tested in an independent validation cohort made up of about 20 hyperthyroidism patients plus 17 patients who later progressed to ophthalmopathy. A discovery cohort of around 98 patients, fewer than 50 with Graves' ophthalmopathy and approximately 55 with stable Graves' hyperthyroidism, was used to find distinguishing TCR V-J signatures. After blood sampling, hyperthyroidism patients were treated with methimazole at a starting dose of 30 mg daily, and ophthalmopathy patients were treated with high-dose intravenous methylprednisolone. The paper describes TCR Vbeta CDR3 sequencing of 120 to 150 peripheral blood samples, made up of fewer than 50 ophthalmopathy patients, 70 to 75 hyperthyroidism patients and roughly 17 progressor patients.

Ophthalmopathy patients had moderately to severely active disease, Clinical Activity Score of at least 3, NOSPECS grade of at least 4, and duration under 3 months. Any patient with an uncontrolled infection, another autoimmune disease, pregnancy or lactation was excluded. Clinical symptoms, serum thyroxine and TRAb, thyroid ultrasound, and orbital computed tomography formed the basis for the diagnoses. PBMCs were isolated from approximately 10 ml of fresh peripheral blood by Ficoll-Paque density gradient centrifugation. Total RNA was extracted using Trizol reagent, and RNA quality was assessed on an Agilent 2100 Bioanalyzer. Here is what the overall study found, with its caveats: Most expanded thyroid clonotypes (frequency above 0.001) were also detected in blood, suggesting blood repertoires may reflect thyroid immune responses. A 13 V-J signature model separated ophthalmopathy from stable hyperthyroidism, with about 90% sensitivity and roughly 81% specificity in cross-validation and 80%/75% in testing. No statistical method was used to set the sample size in advance, and investigators knew the group allocation. In validation, progression to ophthalmopathy was predicted by the model with more than 65% sensitivity and under 85% specificity, a median of approximately 6.5 months before onset.

Amplification of TCR beta CDR3 regions was carried out from RNA transcripts. For the first round of RT-PCR on the TCR CDR3, the HTBI primer set was used together with the Qiagen OneStep RT-PCR kit. Libraries were constructed in a second round of multiplex PCR, after which size selection and purification were performed. Libraries were sequenced paired-end with 100 bp reads on an Illumina HiSeq2000. The original pipeline was this. Raw data were processed with SOAPnuke, discarding reads with adapters, uncalled bases, mean Phred below 15, or no exact constant-primer or identifier match. COPE v1.2.5 was used to merge the high-quality paired reads, and each unique nucleotide sequence was defined as a clonotype. Clonotypes were aligned to IMGT TRBV, TRBD and TRBJ reference segments using MiTCR v1.1. Analysis was restricted to V-J combinations with a frequency above 0.0001, which covered about 99% of repertoires. The TCS score was defined as F50 (clonal expansion) divided by E x V (chaos), with BLOSUM62-based TCRdist calculated between CDR3 peptides within each V-J. Welch's t-statistics and random forest reduced roughly 540 V-J features to roughly 13, which were used in a naive Bayes classifier (R e1071). TCRdb ran its own pipeline on the public reads, namely fastp trimming at Q25 and MiXCR clone calling, and kept in-frame beta chains. Here each entry gathers all rows of one CDR3 protein and keeps the most common genes and DNA. None of the V and J calls come from the authors' own analysis; TCRdb made them. This sample gives about 260,000 distinct CDR3 sequences in total; about a sixth of them show up just once. The top ten clonotypes cover 25% to 30% of the sample.

Trimming accounts for 4 bases at V and 8 bases at J, while the number of junction bases matched to no gene is 0. Taken from the germline V gene, the CDR1 and CDR2 loops are SGHRS and YFSETQ. Including the terminal cysteine and phenylalanine, the CDR3 comprises 11 residues. Only the CDR3 region is kept as DNA, spanning 33 bases read in frame from base 1. This TCR came from a woman aged 18-30 years with Graves' ophthalmopathy. The sample comprised blood. Here the chain combines TRBV5-1 and TRBJ2-1; 7 bases in between match TRBD1. The CDR3 reads CASSQGDEQFF. The bases are TGCGCCAGCAGCCAGGGGGATGAGCAGTTCTTC.